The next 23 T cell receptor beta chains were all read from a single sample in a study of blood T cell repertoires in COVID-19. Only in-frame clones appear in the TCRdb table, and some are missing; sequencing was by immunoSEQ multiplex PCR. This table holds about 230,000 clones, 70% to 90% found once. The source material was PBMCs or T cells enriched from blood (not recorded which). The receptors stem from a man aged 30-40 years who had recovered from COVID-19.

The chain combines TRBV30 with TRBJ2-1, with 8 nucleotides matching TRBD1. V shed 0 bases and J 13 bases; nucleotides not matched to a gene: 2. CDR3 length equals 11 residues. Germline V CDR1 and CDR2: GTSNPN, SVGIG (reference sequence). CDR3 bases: TGTGCCTGGAGTGTGACAGGGGTACAGTTCTTC. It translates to CAWSVTGVQFF. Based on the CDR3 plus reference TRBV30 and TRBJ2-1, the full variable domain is SQTIHQWPATLVQPVGSPLSLECTVEGTSNPNLYWYRQAAGRGLQLLFYSVGIGQISSEVPQNLSASRPQDRQFILSSKKLLLSDSGFYLCAWSVTGVQFFGPGTRLTVL.

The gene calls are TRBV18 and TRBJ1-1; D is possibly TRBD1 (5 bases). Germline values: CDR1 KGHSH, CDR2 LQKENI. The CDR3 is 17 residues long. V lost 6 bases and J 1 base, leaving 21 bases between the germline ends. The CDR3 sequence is CASSLRPGGGENTEAFF. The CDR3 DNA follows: TGTGCCAGCTCCCTGAGACCGGGGGGAGGGGAGAACACTGAAGCTTTCTTT.

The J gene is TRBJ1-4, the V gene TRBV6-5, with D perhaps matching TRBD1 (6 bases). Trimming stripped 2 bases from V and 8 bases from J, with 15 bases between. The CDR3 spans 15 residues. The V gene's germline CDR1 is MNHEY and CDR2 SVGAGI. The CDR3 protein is CASSYGRGLEEKLFF. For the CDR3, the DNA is TGTGCCAGCAGTTACGGGCGGGGGCTCGAAGAAAAACTGTTTTTT.

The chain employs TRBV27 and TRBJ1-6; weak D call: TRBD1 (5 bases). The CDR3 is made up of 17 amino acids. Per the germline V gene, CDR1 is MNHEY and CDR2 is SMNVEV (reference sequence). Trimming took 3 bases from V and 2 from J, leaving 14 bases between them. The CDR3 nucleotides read TGTGCCAGCAGTTTCACTGGGGAGGGGCCCTATAATTCACCCCTCCACTTT. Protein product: CASSFTGEGPYNSPLHF.

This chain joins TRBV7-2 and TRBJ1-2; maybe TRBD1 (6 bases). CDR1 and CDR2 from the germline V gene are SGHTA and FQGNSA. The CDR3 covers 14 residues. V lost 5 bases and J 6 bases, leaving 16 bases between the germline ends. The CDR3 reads CASSRIGQGNGYTF. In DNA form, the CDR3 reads TGTGCCAGCAGCCGGATTGGGCAGGGGAATGGCTACACCTTC.

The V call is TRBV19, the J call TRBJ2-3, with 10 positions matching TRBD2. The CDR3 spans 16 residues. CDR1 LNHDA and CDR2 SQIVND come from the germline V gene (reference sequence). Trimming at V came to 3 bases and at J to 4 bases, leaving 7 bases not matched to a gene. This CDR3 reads CASSIGLAGVSDTQYF. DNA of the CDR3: TGTGCCAGTAGTATTGGCCTAGCGGGAGTGTCAGATACGCAGTATTTT.

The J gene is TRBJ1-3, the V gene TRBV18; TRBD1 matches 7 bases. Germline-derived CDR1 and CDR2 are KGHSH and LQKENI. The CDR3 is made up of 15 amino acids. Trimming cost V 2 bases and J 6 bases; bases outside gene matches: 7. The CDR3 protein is CASSPTQGTVNTIYF. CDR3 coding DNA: TGTGCCAGCTCACCAACACAGGGGACGGTAAACACCATATATTTT.

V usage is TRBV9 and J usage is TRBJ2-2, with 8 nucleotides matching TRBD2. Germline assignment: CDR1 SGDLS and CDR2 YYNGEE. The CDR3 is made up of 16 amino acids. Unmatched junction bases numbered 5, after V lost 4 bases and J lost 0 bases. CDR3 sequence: CASSPRLATNTGELFF. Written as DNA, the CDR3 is TGTGCCAGCAGCCCTCGACTAGCGACGAACACCGGGGAGCTGTTTTTT.

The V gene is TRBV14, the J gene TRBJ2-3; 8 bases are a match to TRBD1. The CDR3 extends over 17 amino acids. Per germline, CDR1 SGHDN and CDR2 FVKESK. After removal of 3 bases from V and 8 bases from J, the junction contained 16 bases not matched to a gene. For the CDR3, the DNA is TGTGCCAGCAGCCAGGAACCAGGACAGGGTGAGTACGGTACGCAGTATTTT. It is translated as CASSQEPGQGEYGTQYF.

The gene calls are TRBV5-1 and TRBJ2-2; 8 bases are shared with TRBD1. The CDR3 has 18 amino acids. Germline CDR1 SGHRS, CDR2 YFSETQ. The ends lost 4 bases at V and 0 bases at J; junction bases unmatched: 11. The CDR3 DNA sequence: TGCGCCAGCAGCGGCCGGGACAGGCAGTTCGCGAACACCGGGGAGCTGTTTTTT. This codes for CASSGRDRQFANTGELFF. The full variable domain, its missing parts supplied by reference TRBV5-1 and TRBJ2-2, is KAGVTQTPRYLIKTRGQQVTLSCSPISGHRSVSWYQQTPGQGLQFLFEYFSETQRNKGNFPGRFSGRQFSNSRSEMNVSTLELGDSALYLCASSGRDRQFANTGELFFGEGSRLTVL.

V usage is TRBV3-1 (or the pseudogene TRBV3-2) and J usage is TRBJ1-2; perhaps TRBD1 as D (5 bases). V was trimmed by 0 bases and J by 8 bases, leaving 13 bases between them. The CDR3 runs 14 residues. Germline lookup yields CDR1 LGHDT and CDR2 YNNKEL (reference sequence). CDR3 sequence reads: CASSQDIWGPGYTF. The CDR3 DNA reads TGTGCCAGCAGCCAAGATATCTGGGGCCCGGGCTACACCTTC.

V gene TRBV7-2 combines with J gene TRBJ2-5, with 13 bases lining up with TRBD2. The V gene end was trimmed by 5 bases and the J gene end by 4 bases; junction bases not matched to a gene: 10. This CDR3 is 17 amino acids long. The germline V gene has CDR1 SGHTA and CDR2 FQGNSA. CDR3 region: CASSETSGGLLRETQYF. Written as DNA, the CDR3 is TGTGCCAGCAGCGAGACTAGCGGGGGGCTTTTAAGAGAGACCCAGTACTTC. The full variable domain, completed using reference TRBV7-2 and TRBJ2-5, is GAGVSQSPSNKVTEKGKDVELRCDPISGHTALYWYRQSLGQGLEFLIYFQGNSAPDKSGLPSDRFSAERTGGSVSTLTIQRTQQEDSAVYLCASSETSGGLLRETQYFGPGTRLLVL.

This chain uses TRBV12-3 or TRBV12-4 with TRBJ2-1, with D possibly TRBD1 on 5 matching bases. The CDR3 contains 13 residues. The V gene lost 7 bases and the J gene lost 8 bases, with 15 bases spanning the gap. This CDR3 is CASNPGHSHEQFF. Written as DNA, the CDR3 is TGTGCCAGCAACCCTGGACATTCCCATGAGCAGTTCTTC.

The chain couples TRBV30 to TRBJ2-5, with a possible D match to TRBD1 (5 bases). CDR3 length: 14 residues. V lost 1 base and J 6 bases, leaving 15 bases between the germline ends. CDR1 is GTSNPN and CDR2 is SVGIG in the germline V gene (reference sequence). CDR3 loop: CAWSGQGIRKTQYF. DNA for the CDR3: TGTGCCTGGAGTGGGCAGGGAATACGTAAGACCCAGTACTTC.

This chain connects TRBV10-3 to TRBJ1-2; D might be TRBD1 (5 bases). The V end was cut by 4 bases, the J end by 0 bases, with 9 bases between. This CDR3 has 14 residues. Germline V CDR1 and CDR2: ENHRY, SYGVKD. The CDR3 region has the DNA TGTGCCATCAGTGTGGGGGGATCTAACTATGGCTACACCTTC. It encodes CAISVGGSNYGYTF.

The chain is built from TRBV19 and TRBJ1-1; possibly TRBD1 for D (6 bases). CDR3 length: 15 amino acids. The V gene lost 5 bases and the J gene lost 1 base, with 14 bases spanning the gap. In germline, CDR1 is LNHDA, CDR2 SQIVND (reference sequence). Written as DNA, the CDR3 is TGTGCCAGTAGTGAGGGACATAATAAGAACACTGAAGCTTTCTTT. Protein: CASSEGHNKNTEAFF.

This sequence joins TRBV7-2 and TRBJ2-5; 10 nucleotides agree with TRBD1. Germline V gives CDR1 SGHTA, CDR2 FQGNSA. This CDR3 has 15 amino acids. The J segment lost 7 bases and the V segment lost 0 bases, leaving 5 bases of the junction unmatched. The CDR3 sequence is CASSLAGTGVGTQYF. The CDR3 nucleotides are TGTGCCAGCAGCTTAGCCGGGACAGGGGTAGGGACCCAGTACTTC.

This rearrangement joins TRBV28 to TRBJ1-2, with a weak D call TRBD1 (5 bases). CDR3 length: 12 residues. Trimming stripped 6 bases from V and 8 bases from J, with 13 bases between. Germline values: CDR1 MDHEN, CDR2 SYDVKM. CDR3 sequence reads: CASRRGKGGYTF. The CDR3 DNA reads TGTGCCAGCAGGCGGGGGAAGGGAGGCTACACCTTC.

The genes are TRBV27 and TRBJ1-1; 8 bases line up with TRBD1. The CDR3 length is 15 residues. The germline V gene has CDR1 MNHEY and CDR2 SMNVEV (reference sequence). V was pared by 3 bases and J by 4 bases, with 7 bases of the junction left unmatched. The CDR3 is CASSFVTGVGTEAFF. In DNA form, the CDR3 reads TGTGCCAGCAGTTTCGTGACAGGGGTGGGCACTGAAGCTTTCTTT.

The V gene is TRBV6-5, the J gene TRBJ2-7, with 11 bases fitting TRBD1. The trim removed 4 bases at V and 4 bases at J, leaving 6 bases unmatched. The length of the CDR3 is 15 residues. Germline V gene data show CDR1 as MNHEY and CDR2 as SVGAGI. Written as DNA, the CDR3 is TGTGCCAGCAGTTCCGGGACAGGGGGTCTTTACGAGCAGTACTTC. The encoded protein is CASSSGTGGLYEQYF.

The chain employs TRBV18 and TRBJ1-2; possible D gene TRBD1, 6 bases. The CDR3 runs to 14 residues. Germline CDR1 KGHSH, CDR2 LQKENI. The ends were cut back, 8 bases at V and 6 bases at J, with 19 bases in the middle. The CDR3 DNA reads TGTGCCAGCCAACACAGGGAAATCTCCAATGGCTACACCTTC. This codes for CASQHREISNGYTF.

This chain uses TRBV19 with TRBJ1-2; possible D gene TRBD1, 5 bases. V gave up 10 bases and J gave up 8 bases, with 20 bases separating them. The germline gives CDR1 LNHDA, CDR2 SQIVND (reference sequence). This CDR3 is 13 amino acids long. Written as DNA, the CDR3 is TGTGCCACCCGACCGACAGATACCTCCGGCTACACCTTC. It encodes CATRPTDTSGYTF.

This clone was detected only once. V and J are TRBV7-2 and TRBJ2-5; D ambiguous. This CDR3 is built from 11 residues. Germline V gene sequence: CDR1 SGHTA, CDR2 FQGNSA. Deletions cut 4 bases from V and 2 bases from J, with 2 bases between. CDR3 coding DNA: TGTGCCAGCAGCTCGCAAGAGACCCAGTACTTC. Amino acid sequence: CASSSQETQYF.